This record concerns one TCR beta chain sequence. Profiled with immunoSEQ multiplex PCR; TCRdb holds only in-frame clones, not every one. The data show some 70,000 clones, with 80% seen just once and over 12% held by the top ten. The entry originates in a study of T cell responses to AZD1222 COVID-19 vaccine. Trimming cost V 0 bases and J 1 base, with 11 bases left between them. In germline, CDR1 is SGHTA, CDR2 FQGTGA. The CDR3 is 16 residues long. The genes are TRBV7-3 and TRBJ2-3; D possibly corresponds to TRBD2 (5 bases). This sample comprised peripheral blood, obtained 28 days after the second AZD1222 dose. This receptor was identified in an adult who received the AZD1222 COVID-19 vaccine. CDR3 sequence (DNA): TGTGCCAGCAGCTTAACCCCACTAGGAGGCACAGATACGCAGTATTTT. It codes for CASSLTPLGGTDTQYF.